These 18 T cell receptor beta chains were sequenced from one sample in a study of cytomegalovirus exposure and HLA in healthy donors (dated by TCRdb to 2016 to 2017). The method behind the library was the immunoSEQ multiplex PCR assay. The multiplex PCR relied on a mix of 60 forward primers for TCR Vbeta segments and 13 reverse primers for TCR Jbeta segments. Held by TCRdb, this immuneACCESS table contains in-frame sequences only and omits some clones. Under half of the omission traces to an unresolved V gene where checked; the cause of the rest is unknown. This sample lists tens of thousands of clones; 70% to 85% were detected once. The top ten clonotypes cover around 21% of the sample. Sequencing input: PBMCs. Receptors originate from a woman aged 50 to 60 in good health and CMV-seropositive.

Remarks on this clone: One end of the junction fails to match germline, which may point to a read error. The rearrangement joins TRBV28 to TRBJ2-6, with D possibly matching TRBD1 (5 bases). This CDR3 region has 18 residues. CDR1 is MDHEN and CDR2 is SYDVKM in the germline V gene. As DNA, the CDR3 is TGTGCCAGCACCGGATGGGGCGTCAGTGGGTCTGCGGCCAACGTCCTGACTTTC. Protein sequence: CASTGWGVSGSAANVLTF. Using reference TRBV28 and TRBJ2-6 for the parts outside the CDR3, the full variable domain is DVKVTQSSRYLVKRTGEKVFLECVQDMDHENMFWYRQDPGLGLRLIYFSYDVKMKEKGDIPEGYSVSREKKERFSLILESASTNQTSMYLCASTGWGVSGSAANVLTFGAGSRLTVL.

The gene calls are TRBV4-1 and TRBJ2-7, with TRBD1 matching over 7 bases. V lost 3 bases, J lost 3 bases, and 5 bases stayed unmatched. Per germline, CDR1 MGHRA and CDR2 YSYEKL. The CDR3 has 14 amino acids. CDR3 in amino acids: CASSHVDRDYEQYF. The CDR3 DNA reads TGCGCCAGCAGCCACGTAGACAGGGACTACGAGCAGTACTTC.

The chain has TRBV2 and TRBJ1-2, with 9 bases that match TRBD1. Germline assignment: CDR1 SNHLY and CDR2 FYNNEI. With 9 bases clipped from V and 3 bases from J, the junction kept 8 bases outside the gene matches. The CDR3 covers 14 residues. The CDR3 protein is CARDRGQGDYGYTF. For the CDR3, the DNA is TGTGCCAGAGATAGGGGACAGGGTGACTATGGCTACACCTTC.

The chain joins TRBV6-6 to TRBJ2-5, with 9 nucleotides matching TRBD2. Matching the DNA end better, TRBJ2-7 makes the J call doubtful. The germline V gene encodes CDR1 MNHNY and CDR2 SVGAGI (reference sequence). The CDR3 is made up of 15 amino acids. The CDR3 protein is CASRSSGSGSYEQYF. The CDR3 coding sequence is TGTGCCAGCAGGAGTAGCGGGAGTGGGTCCTACGAGCAGTACTTC.

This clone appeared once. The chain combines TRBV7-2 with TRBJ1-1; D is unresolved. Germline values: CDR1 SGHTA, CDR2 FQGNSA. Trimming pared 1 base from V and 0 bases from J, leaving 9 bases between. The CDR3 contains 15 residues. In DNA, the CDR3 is TGTGCCAGCAGCTTAGTGCGGGTCCTGAACACTGAAGCTTTCTTT. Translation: CASSLVRVLNTEAFF. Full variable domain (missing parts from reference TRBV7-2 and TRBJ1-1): GAGVSQSPSNKVTEKGKDVELRCDPISGHTALYWYRQSLGQGLEFLIYFQGNSAPDKSGLPSDRFSAERTGGSVSTLTIQRTQQEDSAVYLCASSLVRVLNTEAFFGQGTRLTVV.

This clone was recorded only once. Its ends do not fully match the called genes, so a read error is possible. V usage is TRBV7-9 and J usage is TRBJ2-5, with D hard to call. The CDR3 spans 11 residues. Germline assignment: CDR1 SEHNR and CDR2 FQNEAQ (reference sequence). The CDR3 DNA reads TGTGCCAGCAGCTACTCAGAGGCCCAGTACTTC. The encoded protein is CASSYSEAQYF.

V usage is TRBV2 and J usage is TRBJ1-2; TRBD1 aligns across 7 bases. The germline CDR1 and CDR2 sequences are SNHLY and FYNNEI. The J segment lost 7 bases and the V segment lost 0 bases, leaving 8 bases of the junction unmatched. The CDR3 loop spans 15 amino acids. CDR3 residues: CASSEARGRIFGYTF. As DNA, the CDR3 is TGTGCCAGCAGTGAAGCAAGGGGGCGCATCTTTGGCTACACCTTC.

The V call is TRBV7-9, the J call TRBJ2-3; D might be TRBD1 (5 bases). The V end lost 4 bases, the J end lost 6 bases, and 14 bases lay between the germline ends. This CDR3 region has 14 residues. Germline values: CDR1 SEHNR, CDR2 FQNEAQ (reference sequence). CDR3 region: CASSSLGAGDTQYF. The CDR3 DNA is TGTGCCAGCAGCTCCCTGGGCGCAGGGGATACGCAGTATTTT. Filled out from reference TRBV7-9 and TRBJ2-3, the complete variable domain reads DTGVSQNPRHKITKRGQNVTFRCDPISEHNRLYWYRQTLGQGPEFLTYFQNEAQLEKSRLLSDRFSAERPKGSFSTLEIQRTEQGDSAMYLCASSSLGAGDTQYFGPGTRLTVL.

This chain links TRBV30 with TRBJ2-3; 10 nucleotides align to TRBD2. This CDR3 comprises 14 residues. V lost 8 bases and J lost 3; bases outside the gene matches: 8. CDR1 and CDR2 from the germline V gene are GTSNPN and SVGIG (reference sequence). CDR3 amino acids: CARTSGDTTDTQYF. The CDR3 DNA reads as TGTGCCCGTACTAGCGGGGACACGACAGATACGCAGTATTTT.

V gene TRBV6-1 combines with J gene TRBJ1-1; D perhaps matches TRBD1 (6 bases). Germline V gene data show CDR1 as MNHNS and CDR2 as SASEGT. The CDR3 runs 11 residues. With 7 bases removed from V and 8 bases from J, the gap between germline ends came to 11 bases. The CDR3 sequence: CASTSGTEAFF. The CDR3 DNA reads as TGTGCCAGCACCTCCGGGACAGAAGCTTTCTTT.

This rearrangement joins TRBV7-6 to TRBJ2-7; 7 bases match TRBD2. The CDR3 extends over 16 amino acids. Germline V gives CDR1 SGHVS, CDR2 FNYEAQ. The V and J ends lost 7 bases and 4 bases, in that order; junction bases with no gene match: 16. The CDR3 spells CASTREESGASYEQYF. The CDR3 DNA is TGTGCCAGCACCCGAGAGGAGAGCGGGGCGTCGTACGAGCAGTACTTC.

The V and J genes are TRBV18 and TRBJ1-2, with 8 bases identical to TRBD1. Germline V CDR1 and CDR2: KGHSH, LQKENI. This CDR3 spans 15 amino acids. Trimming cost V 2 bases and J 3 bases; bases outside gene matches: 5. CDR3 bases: TGTGCCAGCTCACCAAGGGCAGGGGGCGACTATGGCTACACCTTC. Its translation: CASSPRAGGDYGYTF.

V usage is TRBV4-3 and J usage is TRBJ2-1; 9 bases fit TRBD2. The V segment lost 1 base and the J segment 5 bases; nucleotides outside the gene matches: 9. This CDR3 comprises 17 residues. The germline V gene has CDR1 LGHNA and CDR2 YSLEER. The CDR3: CASSQARASGADNEQFF. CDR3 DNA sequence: TGCGCCAGCAGCCAAGCCCGCGCTAGCGGGGCCGACAATGAGCAGTTCTTC.

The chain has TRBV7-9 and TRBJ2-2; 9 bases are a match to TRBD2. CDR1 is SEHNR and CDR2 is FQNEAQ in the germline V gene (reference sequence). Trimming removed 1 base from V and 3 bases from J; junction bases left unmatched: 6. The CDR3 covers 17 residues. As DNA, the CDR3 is TGTGCCAGCAGCTTAGAATCAGCGGGAGGTGACACCGGGGAGCTGTTTTTT. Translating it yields CASSLESAGGDTGELFF.

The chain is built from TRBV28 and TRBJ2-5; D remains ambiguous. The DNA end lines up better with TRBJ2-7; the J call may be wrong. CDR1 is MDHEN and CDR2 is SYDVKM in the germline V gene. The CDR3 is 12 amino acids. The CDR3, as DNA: TGTGCCAGCAGCCCAAGACAATACGAGCAGTACTTC. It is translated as CASSPRQYEQYF.

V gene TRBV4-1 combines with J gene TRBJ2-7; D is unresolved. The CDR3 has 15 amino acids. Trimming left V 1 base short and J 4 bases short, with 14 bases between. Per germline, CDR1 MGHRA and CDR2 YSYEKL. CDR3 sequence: CASSQASSRGYEQYF. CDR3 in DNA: TGCGCCAGCAGCCAAGCCAGCTCTCGCGGATACGAGCAGTACTTC.

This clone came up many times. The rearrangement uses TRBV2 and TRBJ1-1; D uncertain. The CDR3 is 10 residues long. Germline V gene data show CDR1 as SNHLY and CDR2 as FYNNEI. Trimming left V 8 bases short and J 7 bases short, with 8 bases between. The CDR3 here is CASGRDEAFF. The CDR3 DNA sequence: TGTGCCAGCGGGAGGGATGAAGCTTTCTTT. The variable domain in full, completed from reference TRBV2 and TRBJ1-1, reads EPEVTQTPSHQVTQMGQEVILRCVPISNHLYFYWYRQILGQKVEFLVSFYNNEISEKSEIFDDQFSVERPDGSNFTLKIRSTKLEDSAMYFCASGRDEAFFGQGTRLTVV.

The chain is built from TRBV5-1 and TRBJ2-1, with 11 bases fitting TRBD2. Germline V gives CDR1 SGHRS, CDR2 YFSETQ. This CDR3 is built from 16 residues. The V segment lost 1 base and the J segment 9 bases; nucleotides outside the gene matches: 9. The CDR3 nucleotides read TGCGCCAGCAGCTTGATAACTAGCGGGGGACAGGGTGAGCAGTTCTTC. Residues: CASSLITSGGQGEQFF. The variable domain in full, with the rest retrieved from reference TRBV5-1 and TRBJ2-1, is KAGVTQTPRYLIKTRGQQVTLSCSPISGHRSVSWYQQTPGQGLQFLFEYFSETQRNKGNFPGRFSGRQFSNSRSEMNVSTLELGDSALYLCASSLITSGGQGEQFFGPGTRLTVL.